A selection of T cell receptor beta chains follows, all from one sample in a study of cytomegalovirus exposure and HLA in healthy donors. Only in-frame clones appear in the TCRdb table, and some are missing; sequencing was by immunoSEQ multiplex PCR. Here the sample spans 200,000 to 250,000 clones, over 65% being singletons. The sample consisted of PBMCs. These receptors came from a woman aged 18-29 years in good health and CMV-seronegative. The CDR3 runs from the conserved cysteine through the conserved F or W.

v_gene	j_gene	CDR3aa
TRBV6-1	TRBJ1-2	CASRGTGGGNYGYTF
TRBV28	TRBJ2-7	CASSYSGTRYEQYF
TRBV10-3	TRBJ2-3	CAISDDRGRIDTQYF
TRBV21-1	TRBJ1-5	CASSKVGQGGGNQPQHF
TRBV4-1	TRBJ1-2	CASSQAAGVGYGYTF
TRBV5-1	TRBJ2-7	CASSSGDSTYEQYF
TRBV6-1	TRBJ2-7	CASSVGRTYEQYF
TRBV9	TRBJ2-7	CASSVAASGNYEQYF
TRBV18	TRBJ1-6	CASSTSGQSPLHF
TRBV7-8	TRBJ1-5	CASSLAGSGGLYNQPQHF
TRBV18	TRBJ2-3	CASSPEAISTDTQYF
TRBV30	TRBJ1-1	CAWLQNTEAFF
TRBV20-1	TRBJ1-5	CSASQNQPQHF
TRBV27	TRBJ2-1	CASSSSRGLYNEQFF
TRBV4-1	TRBJ2-2	CASSQEGLPTGELFF
TRBV5-1	TRBJ2-7	CASSLDDSGTGRYEQYF
TRBV27	TRBJ1-1	CASRPGGQMNTEAFF
TRBV27	TRBJ1-2	CASSFAGTGGVVATF
TRBV27	TRBJ2-1	CASSLVPTGNEQFF
TRBV27	TRBJ1-1	CASSLVRTIGNTEAFF
TRBV2	TRBJ1-5	CASSGGRRNQPQHF
TRBV5-1	TRBJ2-5	CASNGGAQETQYF
TRBV13	TRBJ1-1	CASSFRLNTEAFF
TRBV7-3	TRBJ2-1	CASSLSARNNEQFF
TRBV11-1	TRBJ1-2	CASSQSAYGYTF
TRBV18	TRBJ2-5	CASSPPNDQETQYF
TRBV4-1	TRBJ1-3	CASSHPMTGINTIYF
TRBV6-5	TRBJ2-1	CASRTSYEQFF
TRBV15	TRBJ2-7	CATSRDRLAGSSYEQYF
TRBV2	TRBJ2-7	CASRAGLSYEQYF
TRBV7-2	TRBJ1-1	CASSFDWPEAFF
TRBV6-5	TRBJ1-1	CASSHTGSTEAFF
TRBV19	TRBJ1-2	CASSQIGQSIGYTF
TRBV7-3	TRBJ1-1	CASSLGGSNTEAFF
TRBV2	TRBJ2-7	CASRGGTLLSYEQYF
TRBV6-5	TRBJ1-2	CASSYSRTGIYYGYTF
TRBV14	TRBJ1-2	CASSQTGTGGDRFGYTF
TRBV5-1	TRBJ2-7	CASSSPGTAYEQYF
TRBV5-4	TRBJ2-7	CASSTRQSATYEQYF
TRBV5-1	TRBJ1-2	CASSPSSGTYGYTF
TRBV7-7	TRBJ2-7	CASSPTGGSFDEQYF
TRBV5-1	TRBJ1-1	CASSSITGWDTEAFF
TRBV15	TRBJ2-7	CATSSRDRGHYEQYF
TRBV4-2	TRBJ2-2	CASSDPGVAGTGELFF
TRBV2	TRBJ2-2	CASAYTTALLSGELFF
TRBV19	TRBJ2-5	CASSIRPGTRAVTQYF
TRBV28	TRBJ1-2	CASSPTRVTGYTF
TRBV27	TRBJ2-7	CASSLFGGQGREQYF
TRBV10-1	TRBJ1-1	CASSKTGQGVTEAFF
TRBV5-6	TRBJ2-6	CASSPLGQGRANVLTF